The T cell receptor (beta chain) described here comes from a study of OX40 agonist ivuxolimab in advanced cancers. Data came from immunoSEQ multiplex PCR; TCRdb stores just in-frame clones and leaves some out. The table has under 60,000 clones, 90% seen once. The CDR3 is 15 amino acids. Germline CDR1 and CDR2: LNHDA and SQIVND (reference sequence). The chain employs TRBV19 and TRBJ2-5; TRBD2 matches 9 bases. TRBJ2-7 explains the end of the DNA better; the J call may be wrong. This clonotype was sampled from an adult with an advanced solid tumor such as melanoma, head and neck, liver or kidney cancer. Sample: CD4+ or CD8+ T cells sorted from blood, taken in a trial of the OX40 agonist ivuxolimab. The CDR3 DNA follows: TGTGCCAGTAGTACCCGACTAGCGGATCCCCACGAGCAGTACTTC. Protein product: CASSTRLADPHEQYF.